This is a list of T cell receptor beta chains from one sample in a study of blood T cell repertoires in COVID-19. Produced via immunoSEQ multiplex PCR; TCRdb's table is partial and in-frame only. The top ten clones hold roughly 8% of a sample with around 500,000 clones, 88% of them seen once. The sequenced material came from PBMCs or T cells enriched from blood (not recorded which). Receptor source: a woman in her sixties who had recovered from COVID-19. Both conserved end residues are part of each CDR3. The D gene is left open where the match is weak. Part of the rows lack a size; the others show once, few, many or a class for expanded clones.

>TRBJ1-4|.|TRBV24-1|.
TGTGCCACCAGTGATGGTCTAGCCGGCCCGCTTGCAACTAATGAAAAACTGTTTTTT
CATSDGLAGPLATNEKLFF
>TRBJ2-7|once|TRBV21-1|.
TGTGCCAGCAGCATCCCGGACAGGGCGTCCTACGAGCAGTACTTC
CASSIPDRASYEQYF
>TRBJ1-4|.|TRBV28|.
TGTGCCAGCAGTTTGGAGGGAACTAATGAAAAACTGTTTTTT
CASSLEGTNEKLFF
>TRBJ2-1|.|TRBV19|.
TGTGCCAGTAGTATAAAGGAGGTCCCTTGGGGTGAGCAGTTCTTC
CASSIKEVPWGEQFF
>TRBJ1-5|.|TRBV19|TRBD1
TGTGCCAGTAGTCCTATCAGCGGACAGGACTTCAATCAGCCCCAGCATTTT
CASSPISGQDFNQPQHF
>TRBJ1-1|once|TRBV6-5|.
TGTGCCAGCACCCGGGGGGCCCCTGAAGCTTTCTTT
CASTRGAPEAFF
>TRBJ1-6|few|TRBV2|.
TGTGCCAGCAACCAACAGGGTGCCCTATATAATTCACCCCTCCACTTT
CASNQQGALYNSPLHF
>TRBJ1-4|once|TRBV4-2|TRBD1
TGTGCCAGCAGCCCCCGGACAGGGAGTGAAAAACTGTTTTTT
CASSPRTGSEKLFF
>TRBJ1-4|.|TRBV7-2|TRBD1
TGTGCCAGCAGCTTGACCCCTTTCCCGGGACAGGAAAAACTGTTTTTT
CASSLTPFPGQEKLFF
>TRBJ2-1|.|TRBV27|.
TGTGCCAGCAGTTTTACAGACTACAATGAGCAGTTCTTC
CASSFTDYNEQFF
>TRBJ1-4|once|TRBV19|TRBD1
TGTGCCAGTAGTATCTATAGAGGGGCCTTACAGGGGGCGACTAATGAAAAACTGTTTTTT
CASSIYRGALQGATNEKLFF
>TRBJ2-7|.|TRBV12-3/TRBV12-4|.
TGTGCCAGCAGTCCGCTGACAGCTTACGAGCAGTACTTC
CASSPLTAYEQYF
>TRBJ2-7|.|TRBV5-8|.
TGTGCCAGCAGCCTGGACATCTACGAGCAGTACTTC
CASSLDIYEQYF
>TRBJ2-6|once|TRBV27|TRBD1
TGTGCCAGCAGTTTCCGTAGGACAGGGGGCGCCGGAGGTGGGGCCAACGTCCTGACTTTC
CASSFRRTGGAGGGANVLTF
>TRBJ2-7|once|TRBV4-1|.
TGCGCCAGCAGCCAAGGTAACCCCGGCAGCGACTACGAGCAGTACTTC
CASSQGNPGSDYEQYF
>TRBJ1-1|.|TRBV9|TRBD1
TGTGCCAGCAGCGTGGCCGGGACAGGCTCGGGGGGAGCTTTCTTT
CASSVAGTGSGGAFF
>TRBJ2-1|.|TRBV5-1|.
TGCGCCAGCAGCCGGACTTATTCTGAGCAGTTCTTC
CASSRTYSEQFF
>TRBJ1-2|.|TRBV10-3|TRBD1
TGTGCCATCACCGACAGGGGAGGCGACTATGGCTACACCTTC
CAITDRGGDYGYTF
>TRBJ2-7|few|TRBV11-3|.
TGTGCCAGCAGCCCATGGGGGCTACACTCCTACGAGCAGTACTTC
CASSPWGLHSYEQYF
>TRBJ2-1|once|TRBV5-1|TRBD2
TGCGCCAGCAGGGCGCCGGGACTAGCGGGGGGGCCGAATGAGCAGTTCTTC
CASRAPGLAGGPNEQFF
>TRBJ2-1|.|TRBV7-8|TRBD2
TGTGCCAGCAGCTTAACGCTAGCGGGAGATAATGAGCAGTTCTTC
CASSLTLAGDNEQFF
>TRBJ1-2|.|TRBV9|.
TGTGCCAGCAGCCCCCCGGGGACAATTAACTATGGCTACACCTTC
CASSPPGTINYGYTF